The rows below give T cell receptor beta chains drawn from one sample of a study of long-term antiretroviral therapy in people with HIV. Sequenced by immunoSEQ multiplex PCR; TCRdb stores in-frame clones only, minus some. The sample lists about 25,000 clones, approximately 88% seen once, with approximately 16% in the top ten. The material sequenced was unsorted PBMCs, taken approximately 4.1 years after starting antiretroviral therapy. The receptors stem from a man between 25 and 39 years old with HIV. Both conserved end residues are part of each CDR3. The order of the fields is V gene, J gene, CDR3 protein.

TRBV5-4	TRBJ2-1	CASSPRPPTSGLEQFF
TRBV4-1	TRBJ2-1	CASSQVPPGLAGASVQFF
TRBV4-3	TRBJ2-7	CASSQGTGVSYEQYF
TRBV30	TRBJ2-4	CAWSNRLAGHKNIQYF
TRBV18	TRBJ1-2	CASSLRTLPRGYTF
TRBV6-4	TRBJ1-1	CASSDGHQAFF
TRBV2	TRBJ1-1	CASNGGAADRGEAFF
TRBV6-5	TRBJ1-2	CASSYGQGRGYTF
TRBV29-1	NA	CSVVAAFSYEQYF
TRBV6-6	TRBJ2-5	CASSYTSEGPVQTQYF
TRBV6-4	TRBJ2-1	CASSDRREAGLGEQFF
TRBV27	TRBJ2-2	CASRPLVGANTGELFF
TRBV12-2	TRBJ1-1	CASRLATGGREVEAFF
TRBV19	TRBJ2-7	CASSIGRGEYYEQYF
TRBV10-3	TRBJ2-7	CAISESRYEQYF
TRBV7-9	TRBJ2-3	CASSSGKDTQYF
TRBV7-9	TRBJ2-1	CASRPLLEGARQHEQFF
TRBV9	TRBJ2-5	CASSVGSPGDRGTQYF
TRBV2	TRBJ2-1	CASSPQGSEQFF
TRBV4-1	TRBJ2-7	CASSHEGTGNSYEQYF
TRBV28	TRBJ1-5	CASSTAGRGPWPQHF